Listed here are 16 T cell receptor beta chains from one sample, sequenced in a study of blood T cell repertoires in COVID-19. Here immunoSEQ multiplex PCR was the method, and the copy in TCRdb shows in-frame clones only, minus some. The table shows 150,000 or so clones, with 84% occurring only once. The sample comprised peripheral blood. These receptors were taken from a man between 35 and 55 years old who had recovered from COVID-19.

The DNA of the CDR3 is TGTGCCAGTAGTAAGGGACTGCACTACGAGCAGTACTTC. This gives the protein CASSKGLHYEQYF. This sequence joins TRBV19 and TRBJ2-7, with D tentatively TRBD2 (6 bases). Trimming took off 4 bases at V and 3 bases at J, with 10 bases between the two ends. The CDR3 has 13 residues. Per germline, CDR1 LNHDA and CDR2 SQIVND (reference sequence).

The chain carries TRBV6-6 and TRBJ1-2, with D possibly being TRBD1 (6 bases). V lost 6 bases and J 6 bases, leaving 14 bases between the germline ends. The CDR3 is made up of 13 amino acids. Germline CDR1 MNHNY, CDR2 SVGAGI (reference sequence). DNA for the CDR3: TGTGCCAGCAGGGGTCAGGGGATGGATGGCTACACCTTC. Encoded protein: CASRGQGMDGYTF.

Here the CDR3 DNA reads TGTGCCAGCAGCGGGACACCAGGAAACACCATATATTTT. Protein sequence: CASSGTPGNTIYF. V is TRBV5-4 and J is TRBJ1-3, with D possibly being TRBD1 (6 bases). The CDR3 is 13 amino acids. Trimming shortened V by 4 bases and J by 4 bases, and 9 bases separated the two germline ends. CDR1 is SGHNT and CDR2 is YYREEE in the germline V gene (reference sequence).

V usage is TRBV4-3 and J usage is TRBJ2-2, with D possibly TRBD2 on 6 matching bases. The CDR3 is 15 residues long. From germline, CDR1 is LGHNA and CDR2 YSLEER. Trimming stripped 0 bases from V and 5 bases from J, with 10 bases between. The chain's CDR3 is CASSQDRTITGELFF. The DNA of the CDR3 is TGCGCCAGCAGCCAAGATAGGACTATAACCGGGGAGCTGTTTTTT.

The CDR3 nucleotides read TGTGCCAGCAGCCACGATGCGATAGCATACAATGAGCAGTTCTTC. Amino acid sequence: CASSHDAIAYNEQFF. The rearrangement uses TRBV7-8 and TRBJ2-1; D is unresolved. Germline values: CDR1 SGHVS, CDR2 FQNEAQ. The CDR3 covers 15 residues. Trimming shortened V by 5 bases and J by 4 bases, and 15 bases separated the two germline ends.

This chain connects TRBV27 to TRBJ1-5; D possibly corresponds to TRBD1 (6 bases). Germline CDR1 MNHEY, CDR2 SMNVEV (reference sequence). CDR3 length equals 15 residues. Trimming removed 6 bases from V and 2 bases from J, with 14 bases in between. DNA of the CDR3: TGTGCCAGCAGCCTCCGGGACACGGGCAATCAGCCCCAGCATTTT. Translation gives CASSLRDTGNQPQHF.

The rearrangement joins TRBV9 to TRBJ1-1; D is unresolved. Germline assignment: CDR1 SGDLS and CDR2 YYNGEE. The CDR3 is made up of 15 amino acids. V gave up 0 bases and J gave up 1 base, with 10 bases separating them. The CDR3 reads CASSVDDGENTEAFF. As DNA, the CDR3 is TGTGCCAGCAGCGTAGATGACGGAGAGAACACTGAAGCTTTCTTT.

The rearrangement links TRBV5-4 to TRBJ2-3; D is possibly TRBD2 (5 bases). CDR1 and CDR2 from the germline V gene are SGHNT and YYREEE (reference sequence). V was shortened by 3 bases and J by 5 bases, with 19 bases between the two germline ends. The CDR3 contains 16 residues. CDR3 in amino acids: CASSSDPAVVGDTQYF. The CDR3 nucleotides read TGTGCCAGCAGCTCCGATCCAGCGGTGGTTGGAGATACGCAGTATTTT.

The chain links TRBV6-5 to TRBJ1-5, with TRBD1 identical over 7 bases. This CDR3 has 15 amino acids. V trimming: 2 bases; J trimming: 4 bases; junction bases outside the gene matches: 5. Per the germline V gene, CDR1 is MNHEY and CDR2 is SVGAGI. The CDR3 loop is CASSYTGQPNQPQHF. The CDR3 bases are TGTGCCAGCAGTTACACGGGACAGCCGAATCAGCCCCAGCATTTT.

The V and J genes are TRBV6-2 or TRBV6-3 and TRBJ2-3; 15 nucleotides line up with TRBD2. The germline CDR1 and CDR2 sequences are MNHEY and SVGEGT. This CDR3 spans 18 amino acids. J was trimmed by 6 bases and V by 1 base; bases with no gene match: 8. The CDR3 DNA follows: TGTGCCAGCAGTTACTTGGGACTAGCGGGGGGAGTCACGGATACGCAGTATTTT. Residues: CASSYLGLAGGVTDTQYF.

The CDR3 DNA sequence: TGTGCCAGCTCACCGGGGACAGAGACTTGGGCTGGGGCCAACGTCCTGACTTTC. Translation gives CASSPGTETWAGANVLTF. The rearrangement joins TRBV18 to TRBJ2-6; 7 nucleotides line up with TRBD1. Germline CDR1 reads KGHSH; CDR2 reads LQKENI. V dropped 3 bases and J dropped 2; count of bases not matched to a gene: 10. CDR3 length: 18 residues.

V is TRBV24-1 and J is TRBJ1-5, with TRBD1 as a possible D gene (6 bases). Germline V CDR1 and CDR2: KGHDR, SFDVKD. Trimming removed 5 bases at V and 4 bases at J, with 11 bases between. This CDR3 has 14 amino acids. CDR3 DNA: TGTGCCACCAGTGTCTCAGGGGTTAATCAGCCCCAGCATTTT. Amino acid sequence: CATSVSGVNQPQHF.

This rearrangement joins TRBV5-4 to TRBJ2-1; possibly TRBD1 for D (5 bases). Germline CDR1 SGHNT, CDR2 YYREEE (reference sequence). V was cut by 0 bases and J by 5 bases, with 12 bases left in between. The CDR3 length is 15 residues. The CDR3, as DNA: TGTGCCAGCAGCTTGGAGAAGGGGTTTGACAATGAGCAGTTCTTC. It specifies CASSLEKGFDNEQFF.

The V and J genes are TRBV5-6 and TRBJ2-5; 11 bases fit TRBD2. In germline, CDR1 is SGHDT, CDR2 YYEEEE. The CDR3 covers 17 residues. Losses at the gene ends were 3 bases for V and 1 base for J; bases not matched to a gene: 8. The CDR3 is CASSSYPSGGRQETQYF. DNA for the CDR3: TGTGCCAGCAGCTCCTATCCTAGCGGGGGGCGCCAAGAGACCCAGTACTTC.

This chain uses TRBV2 with TRBJ1-5; 9 bases agree with TRBD1. Germline V gives CDR1 SNHLY, CDR2 FYNNEI. The CDR3 has 15 amino acids. V lost 6 bases to trimming and J lost 4 bases; unmatched junction nucleotides: 7. The CDR3: CASSPGQGNNQPQHF. The CDR3 region has the DNA TGTGCCAGCAGCCCGGGACAGGGAAATAATCAGCCCCAGCATTTT.

This CDR3 is CASSSGTSGGAMETQYF. The CDR3 bases are TGTGCCAGCAGTTCAGGGACTAGCGGGGGGGCTATGGAGACCCAGTACTTC. The chain employs TRBV9 and TRBJ2-5; 16 nucleotides match TRBD2. V trimming: 5 bases; J trimming: 5 bases; junction bases outside the gene matches: 9. The CDR3 is 17 residues long. CDR1 SGDLS and CDR2 YYNGEE come from the germline V gene.